This T cell receptor (beta chain) comes out of a study of shared clonotypes between healthy human individuals (TCRdb year 2020). Context from the whole study: The cohort comprised two women and a few men aged 18 to 49 years. For each donor, CD4 naive and CD4 memory were each run on three plates, CD8 naive on two plates, and CD8 memory on one plate. The study deeply sequenced blood TCR repertoires of several healthy adults to estimate repertoire size and the extent of clonotype sharing between individuals. Different laboratories and diverse techniques were used to prepare libraries and sequence TCR repertoires, to increase sequencing depth and limit assay-specific biases. Leukapheresis yielded between about 0.9 and 8.9 billion PBMCs per donor.

As concerns this clone: Its antigen is unknown. Qualities for individual bases were not recorded, and no much larger clone is one base off.

The donors were healthy, HIV-negative adults with no recently reported acute infections or vaccinations. Only Caucasian adults living in Nashville, Tennessee, USA were represented among the donors. CD4+ T cells were enriched by magnetic negative selection; naive cells were then positively selected on CD45RA, and the negative fraction formed the memory subset. Blood was obtained by leukapheresis, after which PBMCs were separated by Ficoll-Histopaque density gradient centrifugation and cryopreserved in liquid nitrogen vapor phase. Analytical flow cytometry was used to check the purity and quantity of every magnetically sorted T cell population. From each sorted fraction, genomic DNA was isolated and quantified by UV absorbance on a Nanodrop 2000c. The paper's findings and limits, for the study overall: Larger estimated clonotype richness was generally found for naive subsets than for memory subsets. Sharing across several donors was observed for about 5% of naive CD4, around 3.5% of naive CD8, around 2.5% of memory CD4, and roughly 0.43% of memory CD8 clonotypes. Even with the large sequencing depth, rarefaction of the sorted-subset datasets indicated that sequencing was incomplete. Based on pairwise subsampling, the degree of clonotype sharing among donors was expected to be affected by sequencing depth. Because the study included only a small number of donors, the genetic and exposure-history diversity represented was limited. Clonotypes shared by all four sorted-subset donors showed higher generation probabilities than non-shared clonotypes. Only blood was sampled, and tissue TCR repertoires likely differ from those in blood.

Using the deep immunoSEQ assay, multiplex PCR amplified TCR CDR3 regions from genomic DNA. Genomic DNA extracted from each cell subset was distributed evenly over all wells of several immunoSEQ 96-well plates, and each plate served as one replicate. For sorted subsets, each replicate PCR was loaded with 200 ng genomic DNA, equivalent to 25,000 to 35,000 T cell genomes. Purified libraries were measured with a Qubit 3.0 fluorometer, size-checked on a Bioanalyzer 2100, and measured again with the KAPA Library Quantification kit. A separate single-read 150-cycle Illumina NextSeq 550 flow cell was used to sequence each immunoSEQ 96-well plate. Regarding the original processing steps: The immunoSEQ output contained only junctional sequences without quality scores, so filtering could not match that applied to full-length reads. To assign V/J genes and CDR3, sequences were annotated against IMGT germline references using PyIR, a Python wrapper for IgBLAST v1.9. Any read was removed if the V/J assignment was weak (E-value above 1e-6), the CDR3 was missing, or the read contained stop codons, out-of-frame junctions, or ambiguous translated residues. V3J clonotypes were defined as sequences sharing an identical inferred V gene, J gene, and CDR3 amino acid sequence. The percentage overlap between two repertoires was calculated by dividing the number of shared unique clonotypes by the size of the smaller repertoire. Richness of each repertoire was evaluated using RTK rarefaction, the Chao1 estimator, and Recon v2.1 estimates of unobserved clonotypes. Generation probabilities for all TCRbeta clonotypes obtained by the gDNA method from a few donors were computed using OLGA. In its TCRdb copy, this immuneACCESS table keeps in-frame sequences only and misses some clones. Where compared with another copy, unresolved V genes explain less than half of these, and the others have no known cause. That table gives V, J and clone size, and the DNA gave D and trimming. Across this sample there are roughly 2,500,000 clones, with 93% seen only once. The ten largest clones represent 0.35% to 0.45% of the sample.

V is trimmed back by 5 bases and J by 4 bases, and the junction contains 2 bases that no gene match accounts for. Per the germline V gene, ENHRY is the CDR1 and SYGVKD is the CDR2. The CDR3 contains 12 residues, cysteine and phenylalanine counted. The read is trimmed to its CDR3 DNA, 36 bases read in frame from base 1. The sequence came from a man younger than 35 in good health. Some clones in this sample may be carry-over from other donors' samples. The sample taken for sequencing was naive CD4+ T cells from PBMCs. What the cell subset or site label conveys for this sample: CD45RA+ positively selected. The chain employs TRBV10-3 and TRBJ2-7; 7 of the junction bases match TRBD1. The sequence in DNA is TGTGCCATCAGTAGGGACAGATACGAGCAGTACTTC. It specifies CAISRDRYEQYF.